The sequence of this T cell receptor (beta chain) was determined in a study of shared clonotypes between healthy human individuals. Study-level information: The donor group consisted of a couple of women and a few men, aged 18 to 49. General observations from the study: Some naive CD4 clonotypes, around 5%, turned up in common across several donors.

A few counts support this clone. Antigen unknown. Other DNA sequences in the same sample also yield this CDR3. V shed 5 bases and J shed 6 bases, with 10 bases lying between them. The CDR3 extends over 11 amino acids. Looked up from germline, CDR1 is DFQATT and CDR2 is SNEGSKA (reference sequence). Profiled with immunoSEQ multiplex PCR; TCRdb holds only in-frame clones, not every one. This repertoire shows about 730,000 clones, roughly two thirds found once; its top ten account for around 1.8%. The donors were all Caucasian adults (living in Nashville, Tennessee). Researchers partitioned CD4+ cells into CD45RA+ naive and CD45RA-negative memory subsets.

Sequencing was done on a sample of memory CD4+ T cells sorted from blood. Subset of the sample: CD45RA-negative fraction. The chain uses TRBV20-1 and TRBJ2-5; D remains ambiguous. The sequence was obtained from a woman in her thirties in good health. CDR3: CSAGVAKTQYF. The CDR3 DNA reads TGCAGTGCTGGGGTGGCGAAGACCCAGTACTTC.